This TCR beta chain was found in a study of blood T cell repertoires in COVID-19. Whole-study context: The cDNA or gDNA used as material had been derived from T cells, B-cell-depleted T cells, or PBMCs.

The repertoire was sequenced with immunoSEQ multiplex PCR; TCRdb's copy has only in-frame clones and lacks some. The sample comprises 95,000 to 110,000 clones, approximately 80% of which are singletons, and about 3.6% rests with the top ten. V lost 0 bases and J lost 15, with 15 bases in between. Germline CDR1 and CDR2: ENHRY and SYGVKD. This CDR3 has 13 residues. V is TRBV10-3 and J is TRBJ2-1, with D maybe TRBD1 (5 bases). Sequenced sample: peripheral blood. This receptor was identified in a woman over 75 with active or convalescent COVID-19. CDR3 amino acids: CAISESVAGQGFF. The DNA for the CDR3 is TGTGCCATCAGTGAGTCTGTGGCAGGGCAGGGGTTCTTC.